This T cell receptor (beta chain) derives from a study of neurological immune-mediated disorders (dated by TCRdb to the late 2010s). Regarding the study in general: Peripheral blood TCR-beta repertoires from patients with HTLV-I-associated myelopathy (HAM/TSP), patients with multiple sclerosis, and healthy controls were compared in the study using UMI-based sequencing. Longitudinal samples, technical triplicates and paired sorted CD4+ and CD8+ T-cell subsets, alongside PBMC samples, were included among the approximately 110 TCR-beta libraries. The cohort was made up of 68 subjects, consisting of around 14 HAM/TSP patients, about 35 multiple sclerosis patients and 20 healthy controls.

cDNA was synthesized by template-switch 5'RACE using a primer carrying a 10-nucleotide random unique molecular identifier by which each TCR transcript was tagged. Every sequencing run yielded over 190 million TCR-beta sequences covering 15-18 subjects. The RNeasy kit was used to extract total RNA. The KAPA Real-time Library Amplification kit was used to amplify TCR-beta VDJ regions with primers for the TCR constant region and the 5'RACE anchor. A first PCR added sample indexes and Illumina adaptors, after which a second PCR increased the library yield. After Ampure bead purification, the roughly 650 bp TCR product was size-selected on a 2% E-gel SizeSelection system. Before pooling, library quality was assessed on a Bioanalyzer, concentration was determined with Qubit, and library quantification was performed with the Kapa Library Quantification kit. Libraries were sequenced paired-end 2 x 150 bp on an Illumina HiSeq 2500. To increase sequence diversity, about 23-30% phiX was spiked into each library pool. The authors processed their data as follows. The quality-filtered reads were processed with the UMI-based MiGEC pipeline, whose error correction step removed more than 80% of the raw TCR sequences. VDJ genes were aligned to IMGT germline references, and clonotypes were defined by unique CDR3 amino acid sequence plus V-J genes. Clonal expansion, Shannon diversity and CDR3 relatedness (CalcPairwiseDistances, ClusterSamples) were evaluated with VDJtools, and phylogenetic trees were built with CLCbio workbench. Using coefficient-of-variation modelling across technical triplicates, the study counted a clone as expanded if it had at least 8 unique UMIs. TCRdb trimmed public reads at Q25 via fastp, called clones via MiXCR and kept in-frame beta chains. Records with the same CDR3 protein are collapsed into one entry carrying the most frequent genes and DNA. TCRdb, not the original authors, processed these V and J calls. The sample table shows 60,000 or so distinct CDR3 sequences, and roughly an eighth are seen once. The ten largest clonotypes hold about 2% of the sample.

Counted from cysteine to phenylalanine, this CDR3 has 14 amino acids. The read is trimmed to its CDR3 DNA, 42 bases read in frame from base 1. Looking up the germline V gene (reference sequence) yields CDR1 DFQATT and CDR2 SNEGSKA. V lost 3 bases and J lost 7 bases, and the count of bases not matched to a germline gene is 8. This clonotype was seen many times. Its cognate antigen has yet to be identified. No much larger clone exists at a distance of one base, and base qualities are not known. Healthy controls were blood bank volunteers in Maryland, USA. Libraries from unsorted PBMCs were made from 2 million PBMCs kept in RNAlater at -80 degrees C until RNA extraction. PBMCs were separated from peripheral blood using Ficoll-Hypaque density gradient centrifugation and then cryopreserved in liquid nitrogen. What the work shows at the level of the full study, not this receptor alone: TCR clonal expansion was highest in HAM/TSP patients and lowest in MS patients, with MS patients falling below even healthy controls. Expanded clones from different subjects shared no identical CDR3 amino acid sequences, which suggests that TCR-beta repertoires were private in all groups.

The sequence derives from a man aged 60 to 69 in good health. The V and J genes are TRBV20-1 and TRBJ1-4; the central 7 bases match TRBD1. Sequencing was performed on PBMCs. The encoded CDR3 is CSARPGGLGEKLFF. The bases are TGCAGTGCTAGGCCAGGGGGACTCGGTGAAAAACTGTTTTTT.